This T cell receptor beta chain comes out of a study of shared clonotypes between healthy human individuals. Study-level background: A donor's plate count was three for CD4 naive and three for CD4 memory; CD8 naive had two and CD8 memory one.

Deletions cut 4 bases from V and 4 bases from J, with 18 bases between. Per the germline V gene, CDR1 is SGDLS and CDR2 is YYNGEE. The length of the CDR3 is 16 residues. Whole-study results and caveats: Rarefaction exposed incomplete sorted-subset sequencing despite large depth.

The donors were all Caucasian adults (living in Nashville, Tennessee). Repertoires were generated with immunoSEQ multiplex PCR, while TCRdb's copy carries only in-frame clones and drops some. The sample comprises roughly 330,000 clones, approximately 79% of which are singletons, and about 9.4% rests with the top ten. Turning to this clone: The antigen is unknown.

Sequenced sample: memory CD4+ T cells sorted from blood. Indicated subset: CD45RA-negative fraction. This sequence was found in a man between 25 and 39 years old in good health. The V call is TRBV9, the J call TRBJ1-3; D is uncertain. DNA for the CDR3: TGTGCCAGCAGCCCCAGACCGAGCCCTGGAGGAAACACCATATATTTT. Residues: CASSPRPSPGGNTIYF.